This is a list of T cell receptor beta chains from one sample in a study of blood T cell repertoires in COVID-19. Profiling relied on immunoSEQ multiplex PCR, and the TCRdb table lists in-frame clones only, not all of them. This repertoire shows a few hundred thousand clones, nearly 90% found once; its top ten account for roughly 2.9%. The sequencing sample was made of PBMCs or T cells enriched from blood (not recorded which). These receptors were obtained from a woman aged 45 to 65 who had been exposed to COVID-19. Both conserved end residues are part of each CDR3. A D gene is named only where the DNA matches it firmly. Clone size is given for some rows only: seen once, a few or many times, or a class if the clone is expanded.

V	J	D	size	CDR3	DNA
TRBV27	TRBJ2-7	TRBD1	.	CASSTMDRASSYEQYF	TGTGCCAGCAGTACAATGGACAGGGCCAGCTCCTACGAGCAGTACTTC
TRBV4-1	TRBJ1-1	.	.	CASSRQAFGSVQAFF	TGCGCCAGCAGCCGACAGGCTTTTGGGAGTGTTCAAGCTTTCTTT
TRBV28	TRBJ1-2	.	.	CASSQQDYGYTF	TGTGCCAGCAGTCAACAGGACTATGGCTACACCTTC
TRBV28	TRBJ1-5	.	.	CASSFLDSSYSNQPQHF	TGTGCCAGCAGTTTTCTGGACAGCAGTTATAGCAATCAGCCCCAGCATTTT
TRBV9	TRBJ2-3	TRBD2	.	CASSRERGASDTQYF	TGTGCCAGCAGCAGGGAGCGGGGGGCCTCAGATACGCAGTATTTT
TRBV19	TRBJ1-5	.	.	CASSIGNQPQHF	TGTGCCAGTAGTATCGGCAATCAGCCCCAGCATTTT
TRBV5-4	TRBJ1-2	.	.	CASSLAGGRGYTF	TGTGCCAGCAGCTTGGCGGGGGGGCGAGGCTACACCTTC
TRBV3-1/TRBV3-2	TRBJ1-3	TRBD1	.	CASSQRDSQFKPGSGNTIYF	TGTGCCAGCAGCCAAAGGGACAGCCAATTCAAACCAGGGTCTGGAAACACCATATATTTT
TRBV7-2	TRBJ2-5	.	.	CASSLREETQYF	TGTGCCAGCAGCTTGAGGGAGGAGACCCAGTACTTC
TRBV29-1	TRBJ1-1	.	.	CSVSPMNTEAFF	TGCAGCGTTTCCCCCATGAACACTGAAGCTTTCTTT
TRBV30	TRBJ2-7	.	.	CAWSQAKHLYEQYF	TGTGCCTGGAGCCAGGCAAAACACCTCTACGAGCAGTACTTC
TRBV5-5	TRBJ1-1	.	once	CASSLHSTEAFF	TGTGCCAGCAGCTTGCATAGCACTGAAGCTTTCTTT
TRBV29-1	TRBJ1-2	.	.	CSVESSGFGYTF	TGCAGCGTTGAGTCATCGGGTTTTGGCTACACCTTC
TRBV18	TRBJ1-2	.	.	CASSPLSRGGGYTF	TGTGCCAGCTCACCACTGTCCAGGGGTGGTGGCTACACCTTC
TRBV2	TRBJ1-1	.	.	CASSAIIGTRNTEAFF	TGTGCCAGCAGTGCGATAATTGGGACAAGGAACACTGAAGCTTTCTTT
TRBV6-4	TRBJ2-7	TRBD1	.	CASSAEQGAGVYEQYF	TGTGCCAGCAGTGCAGAACAGGGGGCTGGGGTCTACGAGCAGTACTTC
TRBV11-2	TRBJ2-7	TRBD1	.	CASSPTGWLEQYF	TGTGCCAGCAGCCCGACAGGGTGGCTCGAGCAGTACTTC
TRBV7-7	TRBJ2-7	.	.	CASSLGQGIAYEQYF	TGTGCTAGCAGCTTAGGGCAGGGTATCGCCTACGAGCAGTACTTC
TRBV19	TRBJ1-2	TRBD1	.	CASSFKTGSSSLYTF	TGTGCCAGTAGCTTCAAGACAGGGAGTTCTTCCCTCTACACCTTC
TRBV30	TRBJ1-4	.	.	CAYRDMGEKLFF	TGTGCCTACCGGGACATGGGTGAAAAACTGTTTTTT
TRBV2	TRBJ2-1	.	.	CASSESGNEQFF	TGTGCCAGCAGTGAATCGGGGAATGAGCAGTTCTTC
TRBV7-9	TRBJ1-5	.	.	CASSLGAEEPQHF	TGTGCCAGCAGCTTAGGCGCCGAGGAGCCCCAGCATTTT
TRBV11-2	TRBJ2-1	.	once	CASSLAGGQYNEQFF	TGTGCCAGCAGCTTAGCGGGGGGCCAGTACAATGAGCAGTTCTTC
TRBV3-1/TRBV3-2	TRBJ1-2	.	once	CASSQDASVRGYTF	TGTGCCAGCAGCCAAGATGCCAGCGTCCGTGGCTACACCTTC
TRBV4-1	TRBJ2-7	TRBD2	.	CASSQGIYSGASSYEQYF	TGCGCCAGCAGCCAAGGGATTTATAGCGGGGCCAGCTCCTACGAGCAGTACTTC
TRBV7-2	TRBJ1-4	.	few	CASRAGLETNEKLFF	TGTGCCAGCAGGGCAGGGCTTGAAACTAATGAAAAACTGTTTTTT
TRBV9	TRBJ2-3	.	few	CASSTRPTGDTDTQYF	TGTGCCAGCAGCACCCGTCCCACAGGAGACACAGATACGCAGTATTTT
TRBV7-9	TRBJ1-1	.	.	CASSLVFAMMNTEAFF	TGTGCCAGCAGCTTAGTATTTGCGATGATGAACACTGAAGCTTTCTTT
TRBV7-2	TRBJ2-3	.	.	CASSLQGFSTDTQYF	TGTGCCAGCAGCTTACAGGGATTTAGCACAGATACGCAGTATTTT
TRBV25-1	TRBJ1-4	TRBD1	.	CASSDGRDRALEKLFF	TGTGCCAGCAGTGACGGCCGGGACAGGGCCCTGGAAAAACTGTTTTTT
TRBV3-1/TRBV3-2	TRBJ1-2	TRBD1	.	CASSHRDRVNYGYTF	TGTGCCAGCAGCCACCGGGACAGGGTAAACTATGGCTACACCTTC
TRBV4-1	TRBJ2-5	TRBD2	.	CASSQEFVLAGLQETQYF	TGCGCCAGCAGCCAAGAATTCGTCCTAGCGGGGCTTCAGGAGACCCAGTACTTC
TRBV1	TRBJ2-5	.	.	CTSSQPGNAETQYF	TGCACCAGCAGCCAGCCCGGGAACGCGGAGACCCAGTACTTC
TRBV10-3	TRBJ2-1	TRBD2	.	CATLLAGGYNEQFF	TGTGCCACCCTACTAGCGGGGGGGTACAATGAGCAGTTCTTC
TRBV28	TRBJ2-5	.	.	CASNEAGDRTQYF	TGTGCCAGCAATGAGGCCGGGGATCGGACCCAGTACTTC
TRBV11-2	TRBJ2-2	.	.	CASSLSGANTGELFF	TGTGCCAGCAGCTTATCCGGGGCGAACACCGGGGAGCTGTTTTTT
TRBV24-1	TRBJ1-5	TRBD1	.	CATSDGTGLDQPQHF	TGTGCCACCAGTGATGGGACAGGGTTGGATCAGCCCCAGCATTTT
TRBV6-5	TRBJ1-6	TRBD1	.	CAGKTGTNNSPLHF	TGTGCCGGAAAGACAGGGACGAACAATTCACCCCTCCACTTT
TRBV13	TRBJ2-6	TRBD1	.	CASSMSRDRVRGANVLTF	TGTGCCAGCAGCATGTCCCGGGACAGGGTGCGTGGGGCCAACGTCCTGACTTTC
TRBV5-8	TRBJ2-1	.	.	CASSRYRATPYNEQFF	TGTGCCAGCAGTCGATACAGGGCTACTCCCTACAATGAGCAGTTCTTC
TRBV10-1	TRBJ1-4	TRBD1	.	CASSQYRDRVEKLFF	TGCGCCAGCAGTCAATACCGGGACAGGGTCGAAAAACTGTTTTTT
TRBV10-3	TRBJ1-1	.	.	CAISLAGMNTEAFF	TGTGCCATCAGTTTGGCAGGGATGAACACTGAAGCTTTCTTT
TRBV28	TRBJ2-7	.	.	CASSLPRPVGQYF	TGTGCCAGCAGTTTGCCCAGGCCGGTAGGGCAGTACTTC
TRBV30	TRBJ1-5	.	few	CACTRGRGQPQHF	TGTGCCTGTACCAGGGGCCGCGGTCAGCCCCAGCATTTT
TRBV7-2	TRBJ1-5	.	.	CASSLSGKVQPQHF	TGTGCCAGCAGCCTTTCAGGGAAAGTCCAGCCCCAGCATTTT
TRBV9	TRBJ2-7	TRBD1	once	CASSGGLNRGYEQYF	TGTGCCAGCAGCGGGGGCCTGAACAGGGGCTACGAGCAGTACTTC
TRBV10-3	TRBJ1-1	.	.	CAISESGYTEAFF	TGTGCCATCAGTGAATCCGGGTACACTGAAGCTTTCTTT
TRBV5-6	TRBJ1-2	.	.	CASSGDRYGYTF	TGTGCCAGCAGCGGCGACAGATATGGCTACACCTTC
TRBV6-5	TRBJ2-5	TRBD1	.	CAGRTGSAGLETQYF	TGTGCCGGTCGGACAGGCTCTGCCGGGCTGGAGACCCAGTACTTC
TRBV15	TRBJ1-4	.	.	CATSALGRGTEKLFF	TGTGCCACCAGCGCCCTAGGGAGGGGAACTGAAAAACTGTTTTTT
TRBV30	TRBJ1-1	TRBD1	.	CAWNGQGNTEAFF	TGTGCCTGGAACGGACAGGGTAACACTGAAGCTTTCTTT
TRBV27	TRBJ2-2	TRBD2	.	CASSLFSNLAGNTGELFF	TGTGCCAGCAGTCTTTTCTCGAACTTAGCGGGGAACACCGGGGAGCTGTTTTTT
TRBV10-3	TRBJ2-7	.	.	CATRGASSYEQYF	TGTGCCACCCGGGGGGCCAGCTCCTACGAGCAGTACTTC
TRBV6-5	TRBJ2-5	.	.	CASSYGRQETQYF	TGTGCCAGCAGTTACGGCAGGCAAGAGACCCAGTACTTC
TRBV11-2	TRBJ2-5	.	.	CASSLRSFPGVMLETQYF	TGTGCCAGCAGCTTGAGGAGCTTCCCCGGGGTGATGTTAGAAACCCAGTACTTC